A single T cell receptor (beta chain) is shown here with its context. This sample is drawn from a study of OX40 agonist ivuxolimab in advanced cancers. The data were produced by immunoSEQ multiplex PCR, yet TCRdb's version contains in-frame clones alone and is incomplete. Altogether 98,000 or so clones are present, roughly 90% being singletons, with the ten largest covering over 0.6%. The specimen was CD4+ or CD8+ T cells sorted from blood, collected in a trial of the OX40 agonist ivuxolimab. The sequence was collected from an adult with an advanced solid tumor such as melanoma, head and neck, liver or kidney cancer.

The CDR3 is CASSVRLAGASIYYEQYF. In DNA form, the CDR3 reads TGTGCCAGCAGTGTTAGACTAGCGGGGGCCTCAATATACTACGAGCAGTACTTC. J is TRBJ2-7 and V is TRBV6-1; 12 positions agree with TRBD2. The CDR3 covers 18 residues. In germline, CDR1 is MNHNS, CDR2 SASEGT. Unmatched junction bases numbered 13, after V lost 4 bases and J lost 3 bases.